The 4 T cell receptor beta chains below come from one sample, sequenced in a study of T cells in Graves' hyperthyroidism and ophthalmopathy. Amplification of TCR beta CDR3 regions was performed using RNA transcripts as template. Carried out on the TCR CDR3, a first-round RT-PCR used the HTBI primer set. TCRdb reanalysed the multiplex PCR reads using MiXCR and keeps one entry per CDR3 protein. The repertoire has about 590,000 distinct CDR3 sequences, approximately 14% of them found once; the top ten carry around 6.6%. Sample: blood. These receptor sequences come from a woman aged 25 to 45 with Graves' hyperthyroidism.

This clonotype came up a few times. The chain carries TRBV5-1 and TRBJ2-1; D unresolved. The germline V gene encodes CDR1 SGHRS and CDR2 YFSETQ. V dropped 0 bases and J dropped 4 bases, with 5 bases sitting between them. CDR3 length equals 13 residues. The CDR3 sequence: CASSLEQYNEQFF. CDR3 sequence (DNA): TGCGCCAGCAGCTTGGAACAGTACAATGAGCAGTTCTTC. The entire variable domain, with the rest obtained from reference TRBV5-1 and TRBJ2-1, is as follows: KAGVTQTPRYLIKTRGQQVTLSCSPISGHRSVSWYQQTPGQGLQFLFEYFSETQRNKGNFPGRFSGRQFSNSRSEMNVSTLELGDSALYLCASSLEQYNEQFFGPGTRLTVL.

This clonotype was seen at least ten times. The CDR3 DNA follows: TGCAGTGCTAGTGTCGCTAGCGGCGGCCCCTACGAGCAGTACTTC. It yields the protein CSASVASGGPYEQYF. The rearrangement links TRBV20-1 to TRBJ2-7; 7 nucleotides agree with TRBD2. This CDR3 is 15 amino acids long. After removal of 3 bases from V and 2 bases from J, the junction contained 10 bases not matched to a gene. Germline CDR1 DFQATT, CDR2 SNEGSKA (reference sequence).

This clonotype showed up just a few times. The chain combines TRBV5-1 with TRBJ1-1; a possible D gene is TRBD1 (5 bases). V lost 0 bases, J lost 7 bases, and 16 bases lay in between. Germline lookup yields CDR1 SGHRS and CDR2 YFSETQ. This CDR3 has 15 amino acids. CDR3 bases: TGCGCCAGCAGCTTGGCCGGGGGGGGAAGCGTTGAAGCTTTCTTT. The encoded protein is CASSLAGGGSVEAFF.

This clonotype was seen ten or more times. CDR3 region: CASSALSLAGNNEQFF. CDR3 coding DNA: TGCGCCAGCAGCGCCCTTTCACTAGCGGGAAACAATGAGCAGTTCTTC. The chain joins TRBV10-1 to TRBJ2-1; 10 positions match TRBD2. The CDR3 sequence is 16 residues long. Germline CDR1 WNHNN, CDR2 SYGVQD (reference sequence). The V segment lost 6 bases and the J segment 5 bases; nucleotides outside the gene matches: 10.